Below are 25 T cell receptor beta chains sequenced from a single sample in a study of Ad26.COV2.S vaccination and SARS-CoV-2 variants. The method was immunoSEQ multiplex PCR; TCRdb's version includes in-frame clones alone and lacks a portion of them. The table has fewer than 400,000 clones, around 84% seen once. The sample's treatment: roughly 19 received Ad26.COV2.S at low or high dose, single or two shots; several received placebo; per-sample allocation not given. Vaccine and placebo recipients were sampled on day 63 after the first injection. The source was peripheral blood, collected in a trial of Ad26.COV2.S vaccine versus placebo. These TCRs come from a person aged 18-60 years who received the Ad26.COV2.S COVID-19 vaccine or a placebo.

The chain links TRBV30 to TRBJ2-1, with no clear D. The CDR3 runs 12 residues. The V end was cut by 1 base, the J end by 3 bases, with 4 bases between. CDR1 and CDR2 from the germline V gene are GTSNPN and SVGIG (reference sequence). The CDR3 here is CAWSGSYNEQFF. The CDR3 DNA reads TGTGCCTGGAGTGGCAGCTACAATGAGCAGTTCTTC.

The J gene is TRBJ1-3, the V gene TRBV30, with TRBD1 matching 7 bases. Germline assignment: CDR1 GTSNPN and CDR2 SVGIG (reference sequence). V shed 4 bases, J shed 4 bases, and the junction held 7 bases outside the gene matches. This CDR3 has 14 residues. CDR3 DNA sequence: TGTGCCTGGAAGAAGGGACAGTGGGGAAACACCATATATTTT. Translating it yields CAWKKGQWGNTIYF. The whole variable domain, remainder taken from reference TRBV30 and TRBJ1-3, is SQTIHQWPATLVQPVGSPLSLECTVEGTSNPNLYWYRQAAGRGLQLLFYSVGIGQISSEVPQNLSASRPQDRQFILSSKKLLLSDSGFYLCAWKKGQWGNTIYFGEGSWLTVV.

The rearrangement uses TRBV19 and TRBJ2-5, with 10 positions matching TRBD2. The CDR3 length is 15 residues. Germline V gene sequence: CDR1 LNHDA, CDR2 SQIVND (reference sequence). Trimming cost V 3 bases and J 7 bases; bases outside gene matches: 8. CDR3 DNA: TGTGCCAGTAGTATGGGGACTAGCGTTTTGGTGACCCAGTACTTC. Its translation: CASSMGTSVLVTQYF. Filled out from reference TRBV19 and TRBJ2-5, the complete variable domain reads DGGITQSPKYLFRKEGQNVTLSCEQNLNHDAMYWYRQDPGQGLRLIYYSQIVNDFQKGDIAEGYSVSREKKESFPLTVTSAQKNPTAFYLCASSMGTSVLVTQYFGPGTRLLVL.

This chain joins TRBV5-1 and TRBJ2-5; D possibly corresponds to TRBD1 (6 bases). Trimming took off 3 bases at V and 3 bases at J, with 15 bases between the two ends. Germline V gene sequence: CDR1 SGHRS, CDR2 YFSETQ. The CDR3 consists of 15 residues. The CDR3 DNA reads TGCGCCAGCAGCTCCTACGGGGACACCAAAGAGACCCAGTACTTC. The encoded protein is CASSSYGDTKETQYF.

The chain is built from TRBV6-1 and TRBJ2-7, with D possibly matching TRBD1 (6 bases). Germline V CDR1 and CDR2: MNHNS, SASEGT. The CDR3 covers 14 residues. The V end was cut by 3 bases, the J end by 2 bases, with 11 bases between. The CDR3 sequence is CASSDPGQTYEQYF. CDR3 DNA: TGTGCCAGCAGTGACCCGGGACAAACCTACGAGCAGTACTTC.

The chain combines TRBV5-1 with TRBJ2-1; D could derive from TRBD1 or TRBD2 (6 bases each). V shed 4 bases and J shed 2 bases, with 16 bases lying between them. CDR1 and CDR2 from the germline V gene are SGHRS and YFSETQ. CDR3 size: 16 residues. The CDR3: CASSHGGGLAYNEQFF. The CDR3 DNA sequence: TGCGCCAGCAGCCATGGTGGGGGGCTGGCCTACAATGAGCAGTTCTTC.

In its sample, this clone was seen once. CDR3 sequence (DNA): TGTGCCAGCAGCTTGGTGGTTCGGAACAGGGTACCGCTTGAAGCTTTCTTT. Translation: CASSLVVRNRVPLEAFF. The chain uses TRBV5-6 and TRBJ1-1; possibly TRBD1 for D (6 bases). Trimming removed 0 bases at V and 7 bases at J, with 22 bases between. Germline V gene sequence: CDR1 SGHDT, CDR2 YYEEEE. The CDR3 consists of 17 residues.

V is TRBV6-2 or TRBV6-3 and J is TRBJ1-5; 7 positions match TRBD1. CDR1 is MNHEY, CDR2 SVGEGT, per germline. This CDR3 has 19 residues. With 2 bases clipped from V and 7 bases from J, the junction kept 20 bases outside the gene matches. In DNA form, the CDR3 reads TGTGCCAGCAGTTACGACGACAGGGAGAGGGTAGTAGGCGGACAGCCCCAGCATTTT. Protein sequence: CASSYDDRERVVGGQPQHF.

This clone was seen only once. The genes are TRBV7-2 and TRBJ2-4, with 9 bases aligning to TRBD1. Germline lookup yields CDR1 SGHTA and CDR2 FQGNSA. V lost 5 bases, J lost 7 bases, and 6 bases stayed unmatched. The length of the CDR3 is 14 residues. CDR3 sequence reads: CASSRDRGGNIQYF. The CDR3 region has the DNA TGTGCCAGCAGCAGAGACAGGGGGGGGAACATTCAGTACTTC.

J is TRBJ1-1 and V is TRBV9, with D unresolved. CDR1 is SGDLS, CDR2 YYNGEE, per germline. The CDR3 covers 14 residues. Trimming removed 0 bases from V and 7 bases from J, with 13 bases in between. CDR3 amino acids: CASSVEAKTLEAFF. The CDR3 DNA reads as TGTGCCAGCAGCGTAGAGGCGAAAACTCTTGAAGCTTTCTTT.

The chain has TRBV9 and TRBJ2-1; D is possibly TRBD2 (6 bases). From germline, CDR1 is SGDLS and CDR2 YYNGEE. V was trimmed by 3 bases and J by 1 base, leaving 11 bases between them. The CDR3 length is 15 residues. CDR3 loop: CASSETGGSYNEQFF. CDR3 DNA sequence: TGTGCCAGCAGCGAGACCGGGGGATCCTACAATGAGCAGTTCTTC.

This rearrangement joins TRBV18 to TRBJ2-3; D might be TRBD2 (5 bases). CDR1 and CDR2 (germline): KGHSH, LQKENI. V lost 3 bases, J lost 2 bases, and 9 bases lay in between. This CDR3 is 14 amino acids long. As DNA, the CDR3 is TGTGCCAGCTCACCCCTCCGGGACACAGATACGCAGTATTTT. Translated: CASSPLRDTDTQYF.

The J gene is TRBJ2-7, the V gene TRBV19; 7 nucleotides agree with TRBD2. The CDR3 covers 13 residues. The germline V gene has CDR1 LNHDA and CDR2 SQIVND (reference sequence). Trimming cost V 9 bases and J 3 bases; bases outside gene matches: 8. In nucleotides, the CDR3 is TGTGCCAGCGGGGGAGGGATGCTCTACGAGCAGTACTTC. This gives the protein CASGGGMLYEQYF.

The J gene is TRBJ1-1, the V gene TRBV6-5; D gene unclear. Trimming removed 6 bases at V and 3 bases at J, with 11 bases between. The CDR3 covers 13 residues. CDR1 is MNHEY and CDR2 is SVGAGI in the germline V gene. The CDR3 is CASSLKEYTEAFF. CDR3 bases: TGTGCCAGCAGCTTAAAAGAGTACACTGAAGCTTTCTTT.

The chain uses TRBV7-8 and TRBJ2-7; 7 bases align to TRBD1. Germline CDR1 reads SGHVS; CDR2 reads FQNEAQ. Germline trimming cut 5 bases from V and 5 bases from J; bases unmatched to any gene: 9. This CDR3 is built from 14 residues. This CDR3 is CASSATGTANEQYF. For the CDR3, the DNA is TGTGCCAGCAGCGCTACGGGGACAGCTAACGAGCAGTACTTC.

The V gene is TRBV19, the J gene TRBJ1-5, with D perhaps matching TRBD1 (6 bases). Per germline, CDR1 LNHDA and CDR2 SQIVND (reference sequence). This CDR3 region has 14 residues. Trimming took 0 bases from V and 6 from J, leaving 9 bases between them. The CDR3 DNA sequence: TGTGCCAGTAGTATAGAGGCGGGGGCTCAGCCCCAGCATTTT. Translating it yields CASSIEAGAQPQHF.

The rearrangement links TRBV6-2 or TRBV6-3 to TRBJ1-2; D remains ambiguous. The CDR3 totals 15 residues. Germline V gene data show CDR1 as MNHEY and CDR2 as SVGEGT. Trimming shortened V by 2 bases and J by 0 bases, and 10 bases separated the two germline ends. Here the CDR3 reads CASSYGGSTNYGYTF. As DNA, the CDR3 is TGTGCCAGCAGTTACGGCGGCAGTACTAACTATGGCTACACCTTC.

This clone was seen ten or more times. The V and J genes are TRBV30 and TRBJ1-1, with 7 nucleotides matching TRBD1. The V and J ends lost 0 bases and 4 bases, in that order; junction bases with no gene match: 2. Germline loops: CDR1 GTSNPN, CDR2 SVGIG (reference sequence). CDR3 length: 13 residues. The CDR3 DNA reads as TGTGCCTGGAGTGTACAGGGGTTCACTGAAGCTTTCTTT. It specifies CAWSVQGFTEAFF.

This chain links TRBV3-1 (or the pseudogene TRBV3-2) with TRBJ2-2, with D perhaps TRBD1 or TRBD2 (6 bases each). The CDR3 is made up of 15 amino acids. Trimming took off 1 base at V and 3 bases at J, with 9 bases between the two ends. CDR1 LGHDT and CDR2 YNNKEL come from the germline V gene (reference sequence). CDR3 nucleotide sequence: TGTGCCAGCAGCCAAGCGGGGGCCCACACCGGGGAGCTGTTTTTT. Translated, it gives CASSQAGAHTGELFF.

V usage is TRBV9 and J usage is TRBJ2-1; the D is unclear. The CDR3 is 14 residues long. The germline V gene has CDR1 SGDLS and CDR2 YYNGEE. Trimming took 0 bases from V and 7 from J, leaving 11 bases between them. CDR3: CASSVAPQSNEQFF. The CDR3, as DNA: TGTGCCAGCAGCGTAGCCCCGCAATCAAATGAGCAGTTCTTC.

This chain uses TRBV30 with TRBJ1-3; D remains ambiguous. The CDR3 covers 13 residues. The germline V and J ends were trimmed by 4 bases and 0 bases, with 7 bases remaining between them. CDR1 is GTSNPN, CDR2 SVGIG, per germline (reference sequence). This CDR3 is CAWIPHSGNTIYF. The CDR3 region has the DNA TGTGCCTGGATTCCCCACTCTGGAAACACCATATATTTT.

The CDR3 loop is CASSILVGAGQETQYF. CDR3 sequence (DNA): TGTGCCAGTAGTATATTAGTAGGGGCGGGCCAAGAGACCCAGTACTTC. The V call is TRBV19, the J call TRBJ2-5; D tentatively reads TRBD1 or TRBD2 (5 bases each). CDR1 and CDR2 (germline): LNHDA, SQIVND (reference sequence). Trimming removed 2 bases at V and 1 base at J, with 14 bases between. CDR3 size: 16 residues.

The chain's CDR3 is CASSLEVAGNTEAFF. CDR3 coding DNA: TGTGCCAGCAGCTTAGAAGTGGCAGGGAACACTGAAGCTTTCTTT. V is TRBV7-6 and J is TRBJ1-1; D gene uncertain. Per germline, CDR1 SGHVS and CDR2 FNYEAQ. This CDR3 region has 15 residues. V lost 1 base to trimming and J lost 1 base, with 10 bases between them.

Comments on this clone: Other DNA sequences in the sample encode the same CDR3. V and J are TRBV11-2 and TRBJ1-2; possibly TRBD1 for D (5 bases). With 0 bases removed from V and 1 base from J, the gap between germline ends came to 9 bases. The CDR3 has 15 residues. Germline-derived CDR1 and CDR2 are SGHAT and FQNNGV. The CDR3 DNA follows: TGTGCCAGCAGCTTAGATCGTAGGGGTAACTATGGCTACACCTTC. Protein sequence: CASSLDRRGNYGYTF.

This clone appeared once. The chain has TRBV6-5 and TRBJ2-2; D remains unclear. CDR3 size: 15 residues. The ends were cut back, 0 bases at V and 0 bases at J, with 5 bases in the middle. Germline CDR1 is MNHEY and CDR2 is SVGAGI. The CDR3 protein is CASSYSSPNTGELFF. The DNA of the CDR3 is TGTGCCAGCAGTTACTCGAGCCCGAACACCGGGGAGCTGTTTTTT.